This is a list of T cell receptor beta chains from one sample in a study of blood T cells in healthy people across ages. MiXCR, applied by TCRdb to the 5' RACE reads, yields one record per CDR3 protein. Of around 650,000 distinct CDR3 sequences listed, 32% are singletons. The sample consisted of blood. The receptors originated from a woman older than 75 in good health. The conserved cysteine and the conserved F or W are not part of the CDR3 here. The order of the fields is CDR3 protein, V gene, J gene.

ASSLERPFGSEAF	TRBV11-2	TRBJ1-1
ASSSHFPGSIGEQF	TRBV7-2	TRBJ2-1
ASSQGLAGFTGELF	TRBV4-1	TRBJ2-2
SAPGQTQETQY	TRBV20-1	TRBJ2-5
ASSFGQTTGKETQY	TRBV5-1	TRBJ2-5
ASSLAGGFTSPLH	TRBV5-4	TRBJ1-6
ACQGLASTYEQY	TRBV30	TRBJ2-7
SASGLVYEQY	TRBV20-1	TRBJ2-7
ASSMDRREKLF	TRBV7-2	TRBJ1-4
ASSRQEMGSPLH	TRBV9	TRBJ1-6
SAVVGNNNEQF	TRBV29-1	TRBJ2-1
ASSSDRSSYGYT	TRBV27	TRBJ1-2
AWVAYYGHT	TRBV30	TRBJ1-2
ASSKGQVFSGANVLT	TRBV21-1	TRBJ2-6
ASRIRWGEQY	TRBV28	TRBJ2-5
ASREDENTEAF	TRBV2	TRBJ1-1
ASSLVGPGASSGANVLT	TRBV5-1	TRBJ2-6
ASSPDRDRNTGELF	TRBV6-2/TRBV6-3	TRBJ2-2
SAPKTGSAKNIQY	TRBV20-1	TRBJ2-4
ASSLSGVRGNTGELF	TRBV27	TRBJ2-2
SAVQQGTGEQY	TRBV20-1	TRBJ2-7
ASSGSGASLNIEAF	TRBV5-1	TRBJ1-1
ASSLIGGDRGPYNEQF	TRBV11-2	TRBJ2-1
ASSFGDTNTEAF	TRBV6-6	TRBJ1-1
SAAKAVDEQF	TRBV29-1	TRBJ2-1
ASSDPGQGFNSPLH	TRBV2	TRBJ1-6
ASTPIGMNTDTQY	TRBV6-1	TRBJ2-3
ASSLVAGNYGYT	TRBV5-5	TRBJ1-2
ASSRLGDLTYNSPLH	TRBV11-2	TRBJ1-6
ASSFGPADGYT	TRBV6-6	TRBJ1-2
ASSLDSGGLHNEQF	TRBV7-2	TRBJ2-1
SARDSPYEQY	TRBV29-1	TRBJ2-7
ASSEGTAGANVLT	TRBV5-1	TRBJ2-6
ASSLRVPSSYNEQF	TRBV27	TRBJ2-1
ASSSPGTAEFTDTQY	TRBV5-1	TRBJ2-3
ASSREMGEVGEQF	TRBV4-2	TRBJ2-1
ASSDGGVGNQETQY	TRBV7-3	TRBJ2-5
ASSFPMMPRSSGANVLT	TRBV5-1	TRBJ2-6
ASRLNRRGNEQY	TRBV27	TRBJ2-5
ASSESRGYEQY	TRBV6-1	TRBJ2-7
ASSVDRPYGYT	TRBV6-1	TRBJ1-2
ASSPPIQGKTQY	TRBV18	TRBJ2-5
AISGTGAGELF	TRBV10-3	TRBJ2-2